The present TCR beta chain was sequenced within a study of siplizumab effects on memory and regulatory T cells. Study-level findings and limits: The naive T cell population seemed more diverse than memory cells and seemed a major contributor to the alloresponse. Unstimulated subsets accounted for the mapping of only a minor share of the clones that were alloreactive.

Notes on this clone: Its target is not known.

Clones were read by immunoSEQ multiplex PCR, and TCRdb kept only the in-frame ones, dropping some. The sample carries some 100,000 clones, over 85% recorded once. Trimming cost V 2 bases and J 7 bases, with 9 bases left between them. The germline V gene encodes CDR1 SGHTA and CDR2 FQGTGA. The CDR3 extends over 14 amino acids. What was sequenced was non-Treg CD4+ T cells sorted from blood. The receptor was isolated from a human donor in good health. This chain joins TRBV7-3 and TRBJ1-6; D is uncertain. The CDR3 DNA sequence: TGTGCCAGCAGCTTATCGGCAGGCAATTCACCCCTCCACTTT. Translating gives CASSLSAGNSPLHF.